This TCR beta chain was recorded in a study of T cells after yellow fever vaccination. Study overall: The authors sorted the EM, EMRA, CM and Tscm memory subsets using CD3, CD45RA, CCR7 and CD95. Study observations and caveats: Faster peaking, at day 5 versus 15, marked a secondary response that was weaker. Sorting of memory subsets on day 0 yielded almost no detectable vaccine-responding clonotypes.

Per the germline V gene, CDR1 is SGHVS and CDR2 is FQNEAQ. The V and J ends lost 1 base and 6 bases respectively, with 13 bases between them. This CDR3 spans 15 amino acids. This clonotype was seen at least ten times. In TCRdb, the 5' RACE reads were re-called with MiXCR into one record per CDR3 protein. This sample has about 58,000 distinct CDR3 sequences, with around 6.2% found just once. The gene calls are TRBV7-8 and TRBJ2-4; D call uncertain. The sequence derives from a man younger than 30 who received the YFV17D yellow fever vaccine. The sequencing used PBMCs, either bulk or a sorted T-cell subset (CD4+, CD8+, memory, or dextramer-sorted; not recorded which), collected on the day of the yellow fever booster vaccination. CDR3 nucleotide sequence: TGTGCCAGCAGCTTAGGACCCAACCCCGCAAACATTCAGTACTTC. Translated: CASSLGPNPANIQYF.